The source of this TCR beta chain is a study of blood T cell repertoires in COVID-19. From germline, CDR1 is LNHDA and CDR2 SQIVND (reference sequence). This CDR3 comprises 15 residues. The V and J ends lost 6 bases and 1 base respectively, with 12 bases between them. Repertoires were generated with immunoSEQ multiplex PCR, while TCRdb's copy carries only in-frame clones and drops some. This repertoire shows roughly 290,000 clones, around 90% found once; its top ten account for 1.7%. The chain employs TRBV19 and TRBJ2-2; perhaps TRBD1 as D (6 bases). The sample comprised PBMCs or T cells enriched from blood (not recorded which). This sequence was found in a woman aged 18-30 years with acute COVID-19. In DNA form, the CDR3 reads TGTGCCAGTAGGGGCAGGGGTCGGAACACCGGGGAGCTGTTTTTT. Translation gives CASRGRGRNTGELFF.